This section outlines one TCR beta chain sequence together with its context. What it binds is unknown. These data come from a study of OX40 agonist ivuxolimab in advanced cancers. Notes on the study in general: There were, on average, more expanded clones in CD8+ T cells than in CD4+. The specificity for antigen of the expanded peripheral T cells was not determined.

Looked up from germline, CDR1 is SQVTM and CDR2 is ANQGSEA. The CDR3 has 13 residues. V lost 3 bases to trimming and J lost 5 bases, with 13 bases between them. The method was immunoSEQ multiplex PCR; TCRdb's version includes in-frame clones alone and lacks a portion of them. The sample contains just over 90,000 clones, 92% of which appear only once. Source: CD4+ or CD8+ T cells sorted from blood, taken in a trial of the OX40 agonist ivuxolimab. The rearrangement links TRBV29-1 to TRBJ1-2, with D possibly matching TRBD1 (6 bases). This clonotype was sampled from an adult with an advanced solid tumor such as melanoma, head and neck, liver or kidney cancer. The CDR3 sequence: CSVEDREDYGYTF. The CDR3, as DNA: TGCAGCGTTGAGGACAGAGAAGATTATGGCTACACCTTC.